This T cell receptor (beta chain) stems from a study of beta chain features in type 1 diabetes. Study results and limitations: PCR might favor shorter templates, but any such skew would affect patients and controls equally. Unsettled here was the matter of whether HLA type influences TCRB rearrangement. The similarity of naive, central memory and Treg TCRB repertoires appeared greater among patients than among healthy donors.

Expressed TCRB transcripts were sequenced, since all the RNA that had been isolated was reverse transcribed. Libraries were prepared by immunoSEQ multiplex PCR; TCRdb keeps only in-frame clonotypes and omits some of them. Of about 150,000 clones listed, around 10% are singletons. Germline V CDR1 and CDR2: MNHEY, SMNVEV (reference sequence). The CDR3 sequence is 15 residues long. V gave up 4 bases and J gave up 4 bases; unmatched junction bases: 7. Details on this clone: Its antigen is unknown.

Blood was collected once per donor into heparin, averaging roughly 120 mL. The clonotype originates from a man aged 18 to 35 in good health. The chain carries TRBV27 and TRBJ1-2; the match to TRBD1 covers 9 bases. Sequencing was done on a sample of central memory CD4+ T cells from blood. The DNA for the CDR3 is TGTGCCAGCAGTTCGGGACAGGGTGTCGGCTATGGCTACACCTTC. Amino acids: CASSSGQGVGYGYTF.